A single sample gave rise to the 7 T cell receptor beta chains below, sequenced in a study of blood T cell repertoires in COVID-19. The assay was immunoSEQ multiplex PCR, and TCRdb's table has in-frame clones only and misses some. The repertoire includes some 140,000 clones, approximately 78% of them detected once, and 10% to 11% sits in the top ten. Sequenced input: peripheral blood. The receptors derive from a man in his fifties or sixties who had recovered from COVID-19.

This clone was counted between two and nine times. The DNA for the CDR3 is TGCGCCAGCAGCTGGGGACAGGGAAGAGGTGAAGCTTTCTTT. It yields the protein CASSWGQGRGEAFF. The V call is TRBV5-1, the J call TRBJ1-1; 9 bases line up with TRBD1. The CDR3 extends over 14 amino acids. V was clipped by 3 bases and J by 7 bases; unmatched bases: 7. Per germline, CDR1 SGHRS and CDR2 YFSETQ.

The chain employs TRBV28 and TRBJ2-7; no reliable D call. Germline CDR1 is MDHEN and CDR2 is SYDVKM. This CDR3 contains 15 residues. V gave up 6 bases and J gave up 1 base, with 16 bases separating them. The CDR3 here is CASSPPRWRSYEQYF. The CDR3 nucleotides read TGTGCCAGCAGCCCCCCACGGTGGCGGTCCTACGAGCAGTACTTC.

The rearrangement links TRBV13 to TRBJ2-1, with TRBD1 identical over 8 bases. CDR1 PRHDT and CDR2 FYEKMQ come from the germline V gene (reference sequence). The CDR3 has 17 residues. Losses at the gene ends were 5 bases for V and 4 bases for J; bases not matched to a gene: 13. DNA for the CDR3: TGTGCCAGCAGCCGATGGACAGGGCCGAAGGATTACAATGAGCAGTTCTTC. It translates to CASSRWTGPKDYNEQFF.

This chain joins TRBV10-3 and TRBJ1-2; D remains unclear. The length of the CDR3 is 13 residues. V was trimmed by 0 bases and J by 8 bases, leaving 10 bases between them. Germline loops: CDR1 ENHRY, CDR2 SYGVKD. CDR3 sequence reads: CAISESEGGGYTF. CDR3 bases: TGTGCCATCAGTGAGTCGGAGGGAGGGGGCTACACCTTC.

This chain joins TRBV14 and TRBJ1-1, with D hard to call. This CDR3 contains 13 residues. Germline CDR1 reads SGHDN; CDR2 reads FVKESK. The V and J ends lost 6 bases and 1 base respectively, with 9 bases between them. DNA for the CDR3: TGTGCCAGCAGTCAAACAAAGAACACTGAAGCTTTCTTT. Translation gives CASSQTKNTEAFF.

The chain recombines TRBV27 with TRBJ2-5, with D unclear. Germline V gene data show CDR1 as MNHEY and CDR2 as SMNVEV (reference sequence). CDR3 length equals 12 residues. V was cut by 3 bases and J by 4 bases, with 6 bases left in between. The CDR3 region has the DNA TGTGCCAGCAGTTTTTTCGGAGAGACCCAGTACTTC. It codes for CASSFFGETQYF.

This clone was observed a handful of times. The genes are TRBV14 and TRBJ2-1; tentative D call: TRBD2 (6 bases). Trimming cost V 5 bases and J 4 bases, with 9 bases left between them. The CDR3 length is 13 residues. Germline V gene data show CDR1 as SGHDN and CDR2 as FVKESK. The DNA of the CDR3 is TGTGCCAGCAGCGGCGGGATTTACAATGAGCAGTTCTTC. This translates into CASSGGIYNEQFF.